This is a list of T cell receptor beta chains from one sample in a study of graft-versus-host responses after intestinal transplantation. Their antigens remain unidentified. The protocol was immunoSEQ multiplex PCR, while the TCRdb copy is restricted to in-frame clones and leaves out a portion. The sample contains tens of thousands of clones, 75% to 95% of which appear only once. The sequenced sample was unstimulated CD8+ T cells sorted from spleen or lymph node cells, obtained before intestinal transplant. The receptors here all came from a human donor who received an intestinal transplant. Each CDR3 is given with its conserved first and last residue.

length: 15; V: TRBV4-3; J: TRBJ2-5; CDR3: CASARTSGSQETQYF
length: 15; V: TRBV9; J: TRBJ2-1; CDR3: CASSVEGARYNEQFF
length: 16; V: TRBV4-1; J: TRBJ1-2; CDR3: CASSQVLTDRSYGYTF
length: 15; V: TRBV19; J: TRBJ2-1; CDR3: CASSIGGRALDEQFF
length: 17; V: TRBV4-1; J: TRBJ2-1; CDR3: CASSPEGAGGPVYEQFF
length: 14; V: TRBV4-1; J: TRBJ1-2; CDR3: CASSQVTGDYGYTF
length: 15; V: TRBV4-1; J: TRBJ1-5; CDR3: CASSHQQGVHQPQHF
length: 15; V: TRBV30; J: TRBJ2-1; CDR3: CAWSVGGGSYNEQFF
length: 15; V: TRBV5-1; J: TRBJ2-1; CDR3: CASSGSGGAYNEQFF
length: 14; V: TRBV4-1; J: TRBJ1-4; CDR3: CASSNTGGGEKLFF
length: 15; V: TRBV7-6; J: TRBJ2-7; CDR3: CASSLRTDGSYEQYF
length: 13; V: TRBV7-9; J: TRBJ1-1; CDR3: CASRSDGRPEAFF
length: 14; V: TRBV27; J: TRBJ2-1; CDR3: CASSPSGGNNEQFF
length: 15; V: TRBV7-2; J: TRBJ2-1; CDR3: CASSLRRDEYNEQFF
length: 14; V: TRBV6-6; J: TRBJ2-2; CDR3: CASSGLPTTGELFF
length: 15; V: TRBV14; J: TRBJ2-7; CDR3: CASSQGQGPSYEQYF
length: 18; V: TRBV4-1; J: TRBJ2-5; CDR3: CASSQDGLAGGYQETQYF
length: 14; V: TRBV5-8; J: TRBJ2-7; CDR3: CASSSDRNIYEQYF
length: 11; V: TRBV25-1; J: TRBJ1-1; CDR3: CASAGGAEAFF
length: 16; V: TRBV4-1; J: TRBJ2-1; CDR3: CASSPEGTGLRNEQFF
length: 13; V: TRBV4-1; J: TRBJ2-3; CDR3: CASSPARGDTQYF
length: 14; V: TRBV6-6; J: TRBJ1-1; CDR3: CASSPGQRNTEAFF
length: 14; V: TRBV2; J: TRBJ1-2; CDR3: CASRGASLLYGYTF
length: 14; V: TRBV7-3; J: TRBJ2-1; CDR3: CASSSSGSINEQFF
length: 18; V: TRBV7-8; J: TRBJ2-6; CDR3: CASSLPRDGGSGANVLTF
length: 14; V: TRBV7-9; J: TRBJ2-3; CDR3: CASSSIQGPDTQYF
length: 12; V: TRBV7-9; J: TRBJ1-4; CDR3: CASSYPSGELFF
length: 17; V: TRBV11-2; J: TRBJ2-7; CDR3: CASSLGAWQGREHEQYF
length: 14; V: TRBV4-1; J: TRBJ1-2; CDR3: CASSQGPVNYGYTF
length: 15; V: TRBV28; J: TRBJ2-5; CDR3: CASSLLQGSQETQYF
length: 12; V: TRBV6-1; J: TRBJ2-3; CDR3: CASSRAPVTQYF
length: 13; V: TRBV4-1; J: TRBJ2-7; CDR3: CASSQEWSGEQYF
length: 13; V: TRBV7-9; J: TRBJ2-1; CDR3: CASTHEHHNEQFF
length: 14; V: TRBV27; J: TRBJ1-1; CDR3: CASSLGGLNTEAFF
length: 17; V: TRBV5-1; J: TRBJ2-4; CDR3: CASSLAASGLAKNIQYF
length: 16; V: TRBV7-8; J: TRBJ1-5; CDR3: CASSDFSTGSNQPQHF
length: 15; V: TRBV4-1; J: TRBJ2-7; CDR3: CASSQVGDNSYEQYF
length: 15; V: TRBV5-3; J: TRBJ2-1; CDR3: CARSLSREGHNEQFF
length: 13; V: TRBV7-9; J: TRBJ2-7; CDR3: CASSNGGSYEQYF
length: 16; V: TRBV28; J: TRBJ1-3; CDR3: CASSSPVALSGNTIYF
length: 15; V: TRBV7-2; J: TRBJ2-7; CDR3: CASSQRPGGAYEQYF
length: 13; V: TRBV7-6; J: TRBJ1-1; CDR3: CASSLSMNTEAFF
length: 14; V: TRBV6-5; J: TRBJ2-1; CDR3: CASSPGTTMIEQFF
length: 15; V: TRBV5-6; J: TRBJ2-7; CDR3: CASSLGINWRDEQYF
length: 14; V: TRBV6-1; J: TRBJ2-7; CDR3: CASGGDREVGEQYF
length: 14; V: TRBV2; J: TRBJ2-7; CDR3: CASSEARDHYEQYF
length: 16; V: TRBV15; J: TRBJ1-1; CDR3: CATSRDKVTGLAEAFF
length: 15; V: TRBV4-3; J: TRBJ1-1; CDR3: CASSQDFSMNTEAFF
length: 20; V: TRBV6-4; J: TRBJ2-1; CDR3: CASSASPGTSGNGSYNEQFF
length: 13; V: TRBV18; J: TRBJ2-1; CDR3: CASTSGGRGEQFF
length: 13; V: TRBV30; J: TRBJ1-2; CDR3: CACNPQGFYGYTF
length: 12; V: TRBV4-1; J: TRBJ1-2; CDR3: CASSPGVGGYTF
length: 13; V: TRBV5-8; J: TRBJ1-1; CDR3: CASSATVNTEAFF
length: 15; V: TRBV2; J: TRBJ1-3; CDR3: CASRVDRGLGNTIYF
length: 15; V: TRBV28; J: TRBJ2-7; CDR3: CASSAEQEYSYEQYF
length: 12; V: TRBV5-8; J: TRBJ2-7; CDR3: CASTMRSYEQYF
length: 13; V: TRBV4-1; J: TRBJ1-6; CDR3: CASSQDGVSPLHF
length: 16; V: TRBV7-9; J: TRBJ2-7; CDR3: CASSLASGGDTYEQYF
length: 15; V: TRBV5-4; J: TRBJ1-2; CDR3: CASSWPGQGFYGYTF